The rows below give T cell receptor beta chains drawn from one sample of a study of blood T cell repertoires in COVID-19. The table came from immunoSEQ multiplex PCR; TCRdb's copy has only in-frame clones and leaves some out. The sample holds about 120,000 clones, about four fifths seen once. The source material was peripheral blood. The receptors originated from a human donor in a cohort sampled during active COVID-19. Each CDR3 is given with its conserved first and last residue. The order of the fields is J gene, CDR3 length, V gene, clone size, D gene, CDR3 protein, CDR3 DNA. D genes are given only for firm matches. Clone sizes are given selectively: once, few, many, or a class where the clone is expanded.

TRBJ1-2 | 11 | TRBV2 | NA | TRBD1 | CARLGQGYYTF | TGTGCCAGGCTGGGACAGGGATACTACACCTTC
TRBJ1-6 | 18 | TRBV15 | many | NA | CATSRDTMQGSPDSPLHF | TGTGCCACCAGCAGAGATACCATGCAGGGATCGCCGGATTCACCCCTCCACTTT
TRBJ1-3 | 19 | TRBV9 | few | NA | CASSVDMETVAGGANTIYF | TGTGCCAGCAGCGTAGACATGGAGACTGTCGCCGGGGGGGCCAACACCATATATTTT
TRBJ2-1 | 16 | TRBV19 | NA | NA | CASSMAGMSSYNEQFF | TGTGCCAGTAGTATGGCGGGAATGAGCTCCTACAATGAGCAGTTCTTC
TRBJ2-5 | 17 | TRBV5-1 | NA | TRBD2 | CASSSGLAGGYQETQYF | TGCGCCAGCAGCTCGGGACTAGCGGGGGGCTACCAAGAGACCCAGTACTTC
TRBJ1-3 | 13 | TRBV19 | NA | NA | CAASTTLRGTIYF | TGTGCCGCCTCGACAACTCTCCGGGGCACCATATATTTT
TRBJ1-2 | 17 | TRBV5-1 | NA | NA | CASSLYSMRENSYGYTF | TGCGCCAGCAGCTTGTATTCAATGCGAGAGAACTCCTATGGCTACACCTTC
TRBJ2-5 | 14 | TRBV15 | NA | NA | CATSRDLGEETQYF | TGTGCCACCAGCAGAGATCTCGGGGAGGAGACCCAGTACTTC
TRBJ2-2 | 17 | TRBV4-3 | NA | NA | CASSREVGYTNTGELFF | TGCGCCAGCAGCCGAGAGGTCGGGTACACGAACACCGGGGAGCTGTTTTTT
TRBJ1-4 | 16 | TRBV28 | NA | NA | CASSPQGLGTNEKLFF | TGTGCCAGCAGCCCCCAGGGACTGGGGACTAATGAAAAACTGTTTTTT
TRBJ1-2 | 15 | TRBV11-2 | NA | TRBD1 | CASSLGVGDRQGYTF | TGTGCCAGCAGCTTAGGCGTGGGGGACAGGCAGGGCTACACCTTC